Listed below are T cell receptor beta chains from one sample, sequenced in a study of human T cells and chemical hapten exposure. TCRdb re-called the RACE reads with MiXCR, one entry per CDR3 protein. The sample has 210,000 or so distinct CDR3 sequences, around 25% seen once. Sequenced material: whole blood, taken in connection with sensitization to the hapten diphenylcyclopropenone (DPC). The receptors were sampled from a woman aged 40 to 50 with alopecia areata. Some clones in this sample may be carry-over from other donors' samples. Both conserved end residues are trimmed from each CDR3. Fields, in order: V gene, D gene, J gene, CDR3 protein. The D gene is left open where the match is weak.

v_call: TRBV9
d_call: .
j_call: TRBJ2-5
cdr3_aa: ASSAGLSQETQY

v_call: TRBV29-1
d_call: .
j_call: TRBJ2-4
cdr3_aa: SVRGTVSTKNIQY

v_call: TRBV5-1
d_call: TRBD2
j_call: TRBJ2-1
cdr3_aa: ASSLLAGRGRLAYNEQF

v_call: TRBV11-2
d_call: .
j_call: TRBJ2-1
cdr3_aa: ASSPLGSWGGHEQF

v_call: TRBV7-6
d_call: TRBD1
j_call: TRBJ2-7
cdr3_aa: ASSSQFGTGAYEQY

v_call: TRBV20-1
d_call: TRBD1
j_call: TRBJ1-1
cdr3_aa: SAPGQGYMNTEAF

v_call: TRBV9
d_call: .
j_call: TRBJ2-1
cdr3_aa: ASSGSDEEPRF

v_call: TRBV6-1
d_call: TRBD1
j_call: TRBJ2-7
cdr3_aa: ASSEGQGAGQY

v_call: TRBV20-1
d_call: .
j_call: TRBJ2-2
cdr3_aa: SAPRPVNTGELF

v_call: TRBV12-3/TRBV12-4
d_call: TRBD2
j_call: TRBJ2-7
cdr3_aa: ASSRRVAGPYEQY

v_call: TRBV20-1
d_call: .
j_call: TRBJ1-2
cdr3_aa: SATPGQKRDGYT

v_call: TRBV12-3/TRBV12-4
d_call: TRBD1
j_call: TRBJ1-5
cdr3_aa: ASSLGDSSNQPQH

v_call: TRBV7-2
d_call: TRBD2
j_call: TRBJ2-1
cdr3_aa: ASSLKAGGYNEQF

v_call: TRBV28
d_call: .
j_call: TRBJ2-2
cdr3_aa: ASRGQGTSTGELF

v_call: TRBV11-2
d_call: .
j_call: TRBJ2-5
cdr3_aa: ASSSSPAYQETQY

v_call: TRBV12-3/TRBV12-4
d_call: .
j_call: TRBJ1-6
cdr3_aa: ASSDNNSPLH

v_call: TRBV5-1
d_call: .
j_call: TRBJ1-1
cdr3_aa: ASSEEPTGLGFEAF

v_call: TRBV7-2
d_call: .
j_call: TRBJ1-1
cdr3_aa: ASRLQGTVAF

v_call: TRBV11-1
d_call: .
j_call: TRBJ2-7
cdr3_aa: ASSLQDYEQY

v_call: TRBV29-1
d_call: .
j_call: TRBJ2-5
cdr3_aa: SALLQETQY

v_call: TRBV27
d_call: TRBD1
j_call: TRBJ1-2
cdr3_aa: ASSYGDRAYGYT

v_call: TRBV28
d_call: .
j_call: TRBJ2-2
cdr3_aa: ASTTPPGELF